This passage covers 25 T cell receptor beta chains from one sample sequenced in a study of cytomegalovirus exposure and HLA in healthy donors listed by TCRdb under 2017. Receptor amplification or capture employed the immunoSEQ multiplex PCR assay. The multiplex PCR relied on a mix of 60 forward primers for TCR Vbeta segments and 13 reverse primers for TCR Jbeta segments. TCRdb provides this immuneACCESS table in a form limited to in-frame rearrangements. Some clones are lacking; in checked studies, under half of them reflect an unresolved V gene, and why the rest are absent is not known. A total of around 100,000 clones appear in this sample, 85% of them only once. The ten largest clonotypes hold approximately 3.6% of the sample. Material: PBMCs. These receptors came from a man aged 30 to 45 in good health and CMV-seronegative.

The chain has TRBV9 and TRBJ2-7, with TRBD2 identical over 13 bases. This CDR3 has 15 amino acids. J was trimmed by 1 base and V by 3 bases; bases with no gene match: 1. Germline V gives CDR1 SGDLS, CDR2 YYNGEE. CDR3 in DNA: TGTGCCAGCAGCGCGGGACTAGCGGGGTCCTACGAGCAGTACTTC. It is translated as CASSAGLAGSYEQYF.

This chain connects TRBV7-2 to TRBJ1-2; possibly TRBD1 for D (6 bases). Trimming pared 4 bases from V and 3 bases from J, leaving 12 bases between. Germline V lookup: CDR1 SGHTA, CDR2 FQGNSA. The CDR3 is 14 residues long. The CDR3 bases are TGTGCCAGCAGCTCGAGGCAGGGGTACTATGGCTACACCTTC. Amino acid sequence: CASSSRQGYYGYTF.

The chain carries TRBV28 and TRBJ2-7, with 12 bases aligning to TRBD2. The CDR3 loop spans 17 amino acids. Trimming at V came to 4 bases and at J to 2 bases, leaving 9 bases not matched to a gene. From germline, CDR1 is MDHEN and CDR2 SYDVKM. CDR3 sequence reads: CASSSLVLAGGPYEQYF. The CDR3 nucleotides read TGTGCCAGCAGTTCCCTCGTTCTAGCGGGGGGGCCCTACGAGCAGTACTTC.

V and J are TRBV15 and TRBJ2-1; possibly TRBD2 for D (6 bases). Germline V lookup: CDR1 LNHNV, CDR2 YYDKDF (reference sequence). The CDR3 runs to 15 residues. Between the trimmed V and J ends, which lost 5 bases and 8 bases, there was a span of 19 bases. CDR3 amino acids: CATSAGGRDFDEQFF. DNA of the CDR3: TGTGCCACCAGCGCAGGCGGCAGGGACTTCGATGAGCAGTTCTTC.

In this sample, this clone turned up a few times. The chain is built from TRBV11-1 and TRBJ2-1; D remains ambiguous. Germline CDR1 and CDR2: SGHAT and FQDESV (reference sequence). The CDR3 consists of 14 residues. V dropped 6 bases and J dropped 10 bases, with 19 bases sitting between them. This chain's CDR3 is CASSKEIAGSEQFF. The CDR3 DNA follows: TGTGCCAGCAGTAAAGAAATTGCAGGCAGCGAGCAGTTCTTC.

The rearrangement joins TRBV28 to TRBJ2-7, with TRBD1 matching 7 bases. In germline, CDR1 is MDHEN, CDR2 SYDVKM. The CDR3 is made up of 15 amino acids. Losses at the gene ends were 8 bases for V and 0 bases for J; bases not matched to a gene: 10. The CDR3 nucleotides are TGTGCCAGCGAAGTGCAGGGACAGCCCTCCTACGAGCAGTACTTC. This translates into CASEVQGQPSYEQYF.

This chain uses TRBV7-3 with TRBJ2-1; no firm D call. V was cut by 3 bases and J by 4 bases, with 7 bases left in between. Germline loops: CDR1 SGHTA, CDR2 FQGTGA. The CDR3 is made up of 13 amino acids. The chain's CDR3 is CASSLAVYNEQFF. The CDR3 bases are TGTGCCAGCAGCTTGGCAGTTTACAATGAGCAGTTCTTC.

This rearrangement joins TRBV15 to TRBJ2-7; TRBD1 aligns across 12 bases. Germline V gene data show CDR1 as LNHNV and CDR2 as YYDKDF (reference sequence). This CDR3 contains 16 residues. Germline trimming cut 1 base from V and 7 bases from J; bases unmatched to any gene: 8. This CDR3 reads CATSRVKGQGAGEQYF. The CDR3 DNA follows: TGTGCCACCAGCAGAGTTAAGGGACAGGGGGCAGGGGAGCAGTACTTC.

This clone was recorded only once. The rearrangement links TRBV5-4 to TRBJ2-3, with D uncertain. Germline CDR1 reads SGHNT; CDR2 reads YYREEE (reference sequence). The V gene lost 4 bases and the J gene lost 6 bases, with 15 bases spanning the gap. The CDR3 extends over 14 amino acids. CDR3 sequence: CASSGGGPMDTQYF. As DNA, the CDR3 is TGTGCCAGCAGCGGTGGCGGCCCGATGGATACGCAGTATTTT.

The chain couples TRBV2 to TRBJ1-2; 7 bases fit TRBD1. This CDR3 is built from 16 residues. Germline values: CDR1 SNHLY, CDR2 FYNNEI. Unmatched junction bases numbered 16, after V lost 6 bases and J lost 6 bases. CDR3 region: CASSDRLGDRVHGYTF. CDR3 DNA sequence: TGTGCCAGCAGCGACCGGCTAGGAGACAGGGTTCATGGCTACACCTTC.

The gene calls are TRBV6-6 and TRBJ1-5; D is possibly TRBD1 (6 bases). There are 14 residues in the CDR3. Germline V gene lookup returns CDR1 MNHNY and CDR2 SVGAGI (reference sequence). With 6 bases removed from V and 1 base from J, the gap between germline ends came to 10 bases. CDR3 sequence: CASRSGVSNQPQHF. The CDR3 bases are TGTGCCAGCAGGTCAGGGGTGAGCAATCAGCCCCAGCATTTT.

CDR3 protein: CASSLEGIDIRHTYNEQFF. In nucleotides, the CDR3 is TGCGCCAGCAGCTTGGAGGGGATCGACATAAGACATACCTACAATGAGCAGTTCTTC. The V gene is TRBV5-1, the J gene TRBJ2-1; tentative D call: TRBD1 (5 bases). V gave up 0 bases and J gave up 2 bases, with 21 bases separating them. There are 19 residues in the CDR3. The germline V gene encodes CDR1 SGHRS and CDR2 YFSETQ.

V is TRBV28 and J is TRBJ1-1; the D gene is possibly TRBD1 (5 bases). Germline assignment: CDR1 MDHEN and CDR2 SYDVKM. Between the trimmed V and J ends, which lost 8 bases and 3 bases, there was a span of 13 bases. This CDR3 comprises 13 residues. CDR3 residues: CASWGETYTEAFF. The CDR3 DNA reads as TGTGCCAGCTGGGGGGAGACGTACACTGAAGCTTTCTTT. The full variable domain, with the rest looked up from reference TRBV28 and TRBJ1-1, is DVKVTQSSRYLVKRTGEKVFLECVQDMDHENMFWYRQDPGLGLRLIYFSYDVKMKEKGDIPEGYSVSREKKERFSLILESASTNQTSMYLCASWGETYTEAFFGQGTRLTVV.

The genes are TRBV11-2 and TRBJ2-7; D ambiguous. The germline gives CDR1 SGHAT, CDR2 FQNNGV. The CDR3 has 14 residues. V dropped 2 bases and J dropped 1 base, with 9 bases sitting between them. The CDR3 here is CASSLLVSSYEQYF. DNA for the CDR3: TGTGCCAGCAGCTTACTAGTTAGTTCCTACGAGCAGTACTTC.

The rearrangement links TRBV30 to TRBJ1-2; D is unresolved. V was cut by 5 bases and J by 8 bases, with 9 bases left in between. From germline, CDR1 is GTSNPN and CDR2 SVGIG (reference sequence). The CDR3 consists of 10 residues. The CDR3 DNA is TGTGCCTGGGGAGGGAGGGGCTACACCTTC. The encoded protein is CAWGGRGYTF.

The chain carries TRBV5-1 and TRBJ1-2; D possibly corresponds to TRBD1 (6 bases). This CDR3 is built from 15 residues. Germline CDR1 SGHRS, CDR2 YFSETQ. The V and J ends lost 4 bases and 5 bases respectively, with 18 bases between them. CDR3 in amino acids: CASSRIPTGRYGYTF. In DNA, the CDR3 is TGCGCCAGCAGCCGAATACCGACAGGACGTTATGGCTACACCTTC. Filled out from reference TRBV5-1 and TRBJ1-2, the complete variable domain reads KAGVTQTPRYLIKTRGQQVTLSCSPISGHRSVSWYQQTPGQGLQFLFEYFSETQRNKGNFPGRFSGRQFSNSRSEMNVSTLELGDSALYLCASSRIPTGRYGYTFGSGTRLTVV.

J is TRBJ2-1 and V is TRBV5-1; maybe TRBD2 (6 bases). The CDR3 spans 15 residues. Looked up from germline, CDR1 is SGHRS and CDR2 is YFSETQ. V was cut by 0 bases and J by 6 bases, with 13 bases left in between. CDR3 sequence reads: CASSLDGTEGNEQFF. CDR3 bases: TGCGCCAGCAGCTTGGACGGGACGGAGGGCAATGAGCAGTTCTTC.

The chain recombines TRBV30 with TRBJ2-7; 8 bases align to TRBD2. From germline, CDR1 is GTSNPN and CDR2 SVGIG (reference sequence). The CDR3 length is 18 residues. V lost 8 bases, J lost 0 bases, and 21 bases stayed unmatched. The DNA of the CDR3 is TGTGCCCACCTCTGGGGGCTAGCGGGCTTCTGGAGCTCCTACGAGCAGTACTTC. This gives the protein CAHLWGLAGFWSSYEQYF.

The V call is TRBV18, the J call TRBJ1-1; TRBD1 matches 12 bases. The CDR3 is 16 residues long. Germline V gives CDR1 KGHSH, CDR2 LQKENI. J was trimmed by 4 bases and V by 6 bases; bases with no gene match: 9. The CDR3 coding sequence is TGTGCCAGCTCGGGACAGGGGGCGCAAATAGGCACTGAAGCTTTCTTT. This gives the protein CASSGQGAQIGTEAFF.

The rearrangement links TRBV27 to TRBJ2-3, with D tentatively TRBD1 (5 bases). This CDR3 region has 16 residues. Trimming took off 3 bases at V and 1 base at J, with 14 bases between the two ends. CDR1 is MNHEY and CDR2 is SMNVEV in the germline V gene (reference sequence). CDR3 sequence reads: CASSFTGHVGTDTQYF. In nucleotides, the CDR3 is TGTGCCAGCAGTTTCACAGGCCACGTAGGCACAGATACGCAGTATTTT.

The chain uses TRBV19 and TRBJ2-7, with a tentative D call TRBD1 (6 bases). Germline V gives CDR1 LNHDA, CDR2 SQIVND (reference sequence). Trimming left V 3 bases short and J 3 bases short, with 18 bases between. The CDR3 runs to 16 residues. The CDR3, as DNA: TGTGCCAGTAGTATGGGTCTGGGACAAGTCAACTACGAGCAGTACTTC. It is translated as CASSMGLGQVNYEQYF.

The chain is built from TRBV11-3 and TRBJ2-5; unclear D gene. Looked up from germline, CDR1 is SGHNT and CDR2 is YENEEA. This CDR3 has 13 amino acids. V was clipped by 2 bases and J by 5 bases, with 9 bases between them. This CDR3 is CASSLWSGETQYF. The CDR3 DNA is TGTGCCAGCAGCTTATGGTCCGGGGAGACCCAGTACTTC.

The J gene is TRBJ1-2, the V gene TRBV15; 10 bases line up with TRBD1. Germline V gene sequence: CDR1 LNHNV, CDR2 YYDKDF (reference sequence). This CDR3 comprises 14 residues. The trim removed 5 bases at V and 4 bases at J, leaving 4 bases unmatched. CDR3 loop: CATSGDRGAYGYTF. The CDR3 bases are TGTGCCACCAGCGGGGACAGGGGTGCCTATGGCTACACCTTC.

The rearrangement joins TRBV28 to TRBJ2-7; the match to TRBD2 covers 15 bases. Per germline, CDR1 MDHEN and CDR2 SYDVKM. The junction had 10 bases not matched to a gene; V was cut back by 7 bases and J by 0 bases. This CDR3 has 18 residues. The CDR3 region is CASMGVGGLAGGSYEQYF. CDR3 nucleotide sequence: TGTGCCAGCATGGGGGTAGGGGGACTAGCGGGAGGCTCCTACGAGCAGTACTTC.

The V call is TRBV11-2, the J call TRBJ2-3, with 10 bases that match TRBD2. V was clipped by 3 bases and J by 0 bases; unmatched bases: 6. CDR1 is SGHAT, CDR2 FQNNGV, per germline. This CDR3 is built from 17 residues. As DNA, the CDR3 is TGTGCCAGCAGCTTGGAGCTAGCGGGGGTTAGCACAGATACGCAGTATTTT. It encodes CASSLELAGVSTDTQYF.